This T cell receptor beta chain originates from a study of patients with pleural tuberculosis. This clonotype was counted at least ten times. Each CDR3 protein gets one entry after TCRdb re-called the reads with MiXCR. The sample yields 29,000 or so distinct CDR3 sequences, 18% seen once. The CDR3 length is 14 residues. Germline V CDR1 and CDR2: SGHAT, FQNNGV. Deletions cut 4 bases from V and 5 bases from J, with 13 bases between. Source material: peripheral blood. The receptor was isolated from a human donor with pleural tuberculosis. The V and J genes are TRBV11-2 and TRBJ2-3, with unresolved D. The CDR3 DNA reads as TGTGCCAGCAGCTATAGTGGCAACGGAGATACGCAGTATTTT. It specifies CASSYSGNGDTQYF.